This T cell receptor (beta chain) was found in a study of blood T cell repertoires in COVID-19. Turning to the study itself: Both acute and convalescent COVID-19 samples were obtained from the United States, Italy and Spain.

Source study methods: Reference gene primer amplification gave nucleated cell count estimates. TCRdb keeps only in-frame clones here, not all; method: immunoSEQ multiplex PCR. From that table come the V and J calls and clone size; the DNA was used to work out D and trimming. The sample has over 45,000 clones; 65% to 85% are singletons. Germline V gene lookup returns CDR1 LNHDA and CDR2 SQIVND (reference sequence). The CDR3 covers 12 residues. V lost 5 bases and J 16 bases, leaving 18 bases between the germline ends. The sample consisted of peripheral blood. The rearrangement uses TRBV19 and TRBJ2-1; possibly TRBD2 for D (7 bases). The sequence was obtained from a man aged 60 to 75 with acute or convalescent COVID-19. CDR3 loop: CASSFRGGAYFF. DNA for the CDR3: TGTGCCAGTAGTTTCCGTGGGGGGGCATATTTCTTC.